What follows describes a single TCR beta chain. V gave up 0 bases and J gave up 1 base, with 9 bases separating them. This CDR3 is 15 amino acids long. Germline V gene sequence: CDR1 SEHNR, CDR2 FQNEAQ (reference sequence). The data originate from a study of blood T cell repertoires in COVID-19. In the original analysis: Estimated nucleated cell counts came from reference gene primer amplification. Method: immunoSEQ multiplex PCR; TCRdb's copy keeps in-frame clones and lacks some. V, J and clone size reflect that table, while D and trimming were determined from the DNA. The sample consists of roughly 140,000 clones, around 82% of them appearing once.

Material for sequencing was peripheral blood. The rearrangement links TRBV7-9 to TRBJ1-1; tentative D call: TRBD1 (5 bases). This TCR came from a man in his 60s with acute or convalescent COVID-19. The chain's CDR3 is CASSLASQGNTEAFF. The CDR3 nucleotides read TGTGCCAGCAGCTTAGCCTCGCAGGGGAACACTGAAGCTTTCTTT.